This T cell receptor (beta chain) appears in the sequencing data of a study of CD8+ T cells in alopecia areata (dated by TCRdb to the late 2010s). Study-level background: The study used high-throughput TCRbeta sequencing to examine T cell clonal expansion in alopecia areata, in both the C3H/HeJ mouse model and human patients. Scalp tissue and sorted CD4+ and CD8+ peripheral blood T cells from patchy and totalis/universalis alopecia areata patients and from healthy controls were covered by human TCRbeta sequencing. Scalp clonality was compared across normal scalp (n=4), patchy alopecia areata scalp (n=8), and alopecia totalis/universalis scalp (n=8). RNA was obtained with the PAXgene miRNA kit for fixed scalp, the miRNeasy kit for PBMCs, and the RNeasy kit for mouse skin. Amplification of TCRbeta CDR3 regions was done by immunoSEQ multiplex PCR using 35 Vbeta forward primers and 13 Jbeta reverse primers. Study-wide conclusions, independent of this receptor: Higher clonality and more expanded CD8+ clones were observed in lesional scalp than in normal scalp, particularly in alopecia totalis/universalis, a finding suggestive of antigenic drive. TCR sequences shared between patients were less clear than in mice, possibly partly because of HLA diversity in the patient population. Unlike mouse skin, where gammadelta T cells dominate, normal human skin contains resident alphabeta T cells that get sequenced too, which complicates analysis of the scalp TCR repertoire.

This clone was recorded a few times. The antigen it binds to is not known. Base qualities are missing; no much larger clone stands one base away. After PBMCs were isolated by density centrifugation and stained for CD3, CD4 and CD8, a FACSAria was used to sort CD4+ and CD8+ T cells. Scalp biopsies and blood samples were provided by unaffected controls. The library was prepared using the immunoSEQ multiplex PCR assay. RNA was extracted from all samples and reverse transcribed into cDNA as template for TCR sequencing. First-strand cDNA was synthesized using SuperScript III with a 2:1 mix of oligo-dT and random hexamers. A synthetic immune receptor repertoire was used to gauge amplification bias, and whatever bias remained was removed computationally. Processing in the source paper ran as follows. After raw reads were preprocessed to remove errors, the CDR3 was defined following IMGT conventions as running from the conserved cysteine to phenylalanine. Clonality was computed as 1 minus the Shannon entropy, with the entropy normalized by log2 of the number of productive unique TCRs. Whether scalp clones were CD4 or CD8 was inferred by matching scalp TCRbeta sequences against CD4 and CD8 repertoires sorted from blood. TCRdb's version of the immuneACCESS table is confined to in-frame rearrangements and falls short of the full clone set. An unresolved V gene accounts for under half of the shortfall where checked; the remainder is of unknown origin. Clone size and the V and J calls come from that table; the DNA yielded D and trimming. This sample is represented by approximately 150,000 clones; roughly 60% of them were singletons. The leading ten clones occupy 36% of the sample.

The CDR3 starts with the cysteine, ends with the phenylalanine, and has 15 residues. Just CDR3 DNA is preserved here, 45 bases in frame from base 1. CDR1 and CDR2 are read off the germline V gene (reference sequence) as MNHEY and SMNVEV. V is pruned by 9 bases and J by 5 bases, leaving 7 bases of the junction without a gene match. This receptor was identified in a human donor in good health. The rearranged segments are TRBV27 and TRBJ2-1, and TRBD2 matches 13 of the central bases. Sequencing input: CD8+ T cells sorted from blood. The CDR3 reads CASNTGLAGNNEQFF. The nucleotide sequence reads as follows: TGTGCCAGTAACACGGGACTAGCGGGAAACAATGAGCAGTTCTTC.